This TCR beta chain is drawn from a study of cytomegalovirus exposure and HLA in healthy donors. Background on the study: Earlier sequencing of about 179 million T cells yielded fewer than 140 million unique TCR beta sequences. For the roughly 370 genotyped donors, more than 65% fell within the Caucasian-associated ancestry cluster.

With 60 Vbeta and 13 Jbeta primers, the PCR was carried out. Libraries were prepared by immunoSEQ multiplex PCR; TCRdb keeps only in-frame clonotypes and omits some of them. Found here are tens of thousands of clones, approximately 70% of them singletons; the top ten hold around 21%. V lost 0 bases to trimming and J lost 4 bases; unmatched junction nucleotides: 5. Germline values: CDR1 SGHNT, CDR2 YYREEE (reference sequence). The CDR3 is made up of 15 amino acids. The specimen was PBMCs. The sequence was obtained from a woman aged 50 to 60 in good health and CMV-seropositive. The chain carries TRBV5-4 and TRBJ2-7; 9 bases agree with TRBD2. The CDR3 region has the DNA TGTGCCAGCAGCTTGGTAGCGGGAGATTCTTACGAGCAGTACTTC. As protein: CASSLVAGDSYEQYF.